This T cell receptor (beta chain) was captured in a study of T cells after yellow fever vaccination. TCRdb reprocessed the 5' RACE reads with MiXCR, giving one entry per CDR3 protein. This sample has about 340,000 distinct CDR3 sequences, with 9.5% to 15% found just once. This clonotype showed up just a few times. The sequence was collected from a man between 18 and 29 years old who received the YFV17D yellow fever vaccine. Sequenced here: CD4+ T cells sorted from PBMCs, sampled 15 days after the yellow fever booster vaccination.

Written as DNA, the CDR3 is TGCAGTGCTAGAGTCGGGACAGGGGGTGAGCCCCAGCATTTT. This gives the protein CSARVGTGGEPQHF. This chain uses TRBV20-1 with TRBJ1-5; 11 nucleotides match TRBD1. This CDR3 comprises 14 residues. Trimming cost V 1 base and J 8 bases; bases outside gene matches: 4. Germline CDR1 reads DFQATT; CDR2 reads SNEGSKA (reference sequence).